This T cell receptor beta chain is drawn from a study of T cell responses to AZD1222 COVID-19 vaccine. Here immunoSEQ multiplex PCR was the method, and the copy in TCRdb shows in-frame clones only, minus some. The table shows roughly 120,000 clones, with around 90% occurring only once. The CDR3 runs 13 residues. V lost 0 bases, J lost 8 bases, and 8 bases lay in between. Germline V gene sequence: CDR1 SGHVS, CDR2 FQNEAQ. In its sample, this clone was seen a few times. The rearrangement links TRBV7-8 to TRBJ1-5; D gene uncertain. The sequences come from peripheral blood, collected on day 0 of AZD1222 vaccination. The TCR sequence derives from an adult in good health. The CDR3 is CASSLARREPQHF. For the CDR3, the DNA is TGTGCCAGCAGCTTAGCCAGGCGGGAGCCCCAGCATTTT.